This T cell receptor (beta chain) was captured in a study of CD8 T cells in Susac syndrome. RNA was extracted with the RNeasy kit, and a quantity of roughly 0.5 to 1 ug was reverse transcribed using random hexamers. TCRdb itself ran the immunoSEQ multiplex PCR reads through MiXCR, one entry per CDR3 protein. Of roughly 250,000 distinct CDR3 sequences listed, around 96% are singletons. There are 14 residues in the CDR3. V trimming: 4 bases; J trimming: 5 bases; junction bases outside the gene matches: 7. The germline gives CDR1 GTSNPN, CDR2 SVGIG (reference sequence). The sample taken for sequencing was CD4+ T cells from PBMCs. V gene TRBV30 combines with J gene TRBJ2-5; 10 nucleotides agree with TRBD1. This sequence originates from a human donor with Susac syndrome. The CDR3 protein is CAWTRQGAGETQYF. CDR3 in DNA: TGTGCCTGGACTCGACAGGGGGCGGGGGAGACCCAGTACTTC.